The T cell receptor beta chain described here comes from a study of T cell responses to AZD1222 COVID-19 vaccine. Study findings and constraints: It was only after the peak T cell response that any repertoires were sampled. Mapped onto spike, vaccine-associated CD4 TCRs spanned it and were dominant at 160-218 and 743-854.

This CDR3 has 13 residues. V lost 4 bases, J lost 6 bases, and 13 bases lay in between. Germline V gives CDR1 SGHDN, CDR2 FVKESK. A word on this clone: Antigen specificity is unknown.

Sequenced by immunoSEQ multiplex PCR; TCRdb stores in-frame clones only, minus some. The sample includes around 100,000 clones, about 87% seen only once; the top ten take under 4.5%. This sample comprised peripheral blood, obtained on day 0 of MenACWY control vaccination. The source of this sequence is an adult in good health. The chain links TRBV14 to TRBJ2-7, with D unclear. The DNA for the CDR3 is TGTGCCAGCAGCCCGACGAGGATTGGCGAGCAGTACTTC. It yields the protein CASSPTRIGEQYF.